This T cell receptor beta chain was retrieved from a study of blood T cell repertoires in COVID-19. Study details: Nucleic acid was either cDNA or gDNA, and it came from T cells, B-cell-depleted T cells, or PBMCs.

Germline CDR1 SGHDT, CDR2 YYEEEE. CDR3 length: 14 residues. The V segment lost 4 bases and the J segment 2 bases; nucleotides outside the gene matches: 6. The table came from immunoSEQ multiplex PCR; TCRdb's copy has only in-frame clones and leaves some out. The sample holds some 97,000 clones; about nine tenths are singletons and the top ten take 5% to 6%. In this sample, this clone turned up once. The receptor was isolated from a man aged 50-59 years with acute or convalescent COVID-19. Sequencing input: peripheral blood. The chain combines TRBV5-6 with TRBJ2-7, with 7 nucleotides matching TRBD2. The CDR3 here is CASSGTGGPYEQYF. The CDR3 DNA reads as TGTGCCAGCAGCGGGACGGGAGGCCCCTACGAGCAGTACTTC.